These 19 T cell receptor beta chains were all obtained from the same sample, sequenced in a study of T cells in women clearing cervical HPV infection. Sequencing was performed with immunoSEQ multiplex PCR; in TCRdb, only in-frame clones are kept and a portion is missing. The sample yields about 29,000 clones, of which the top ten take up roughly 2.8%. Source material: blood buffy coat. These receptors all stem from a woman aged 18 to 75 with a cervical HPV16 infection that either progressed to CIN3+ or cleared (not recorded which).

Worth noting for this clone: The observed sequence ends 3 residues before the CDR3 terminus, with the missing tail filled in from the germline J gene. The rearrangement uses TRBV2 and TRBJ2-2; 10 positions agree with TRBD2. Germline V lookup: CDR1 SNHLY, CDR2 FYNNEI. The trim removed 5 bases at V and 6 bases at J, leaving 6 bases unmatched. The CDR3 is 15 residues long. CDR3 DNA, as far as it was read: TGTGCCAGCAGTCCTCGGACTAGCGGCCCCGGGGAG. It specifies CASSPRTSGPGE. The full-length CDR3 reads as CASSPRTSGPGELFF.

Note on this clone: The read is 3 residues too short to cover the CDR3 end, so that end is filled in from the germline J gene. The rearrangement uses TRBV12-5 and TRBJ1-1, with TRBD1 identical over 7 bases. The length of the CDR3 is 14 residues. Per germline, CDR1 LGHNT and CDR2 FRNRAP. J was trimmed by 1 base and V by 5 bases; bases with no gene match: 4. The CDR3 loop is CASGRTGENTEAFF. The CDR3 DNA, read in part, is TGTGCTAGTGGTCGGACAGGTGAGAACACTGAA.

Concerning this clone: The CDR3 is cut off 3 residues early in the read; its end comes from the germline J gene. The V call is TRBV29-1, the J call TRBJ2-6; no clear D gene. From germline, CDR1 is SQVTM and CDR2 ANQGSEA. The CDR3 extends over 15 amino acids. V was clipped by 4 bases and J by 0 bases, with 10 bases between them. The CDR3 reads CSVVTSNSGANVLTF. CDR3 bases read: TGCAGCGTTGTGACAAGCAACTCTGGGGCCAACGTC.

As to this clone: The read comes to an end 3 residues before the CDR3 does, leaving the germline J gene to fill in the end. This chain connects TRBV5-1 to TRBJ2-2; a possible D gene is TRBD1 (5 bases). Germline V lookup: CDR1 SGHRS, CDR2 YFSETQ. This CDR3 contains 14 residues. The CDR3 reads CASSQQATNEKLFF. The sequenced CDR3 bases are TGCGCCAGCAGCCAACAGGCAACTAATGAAAAG.

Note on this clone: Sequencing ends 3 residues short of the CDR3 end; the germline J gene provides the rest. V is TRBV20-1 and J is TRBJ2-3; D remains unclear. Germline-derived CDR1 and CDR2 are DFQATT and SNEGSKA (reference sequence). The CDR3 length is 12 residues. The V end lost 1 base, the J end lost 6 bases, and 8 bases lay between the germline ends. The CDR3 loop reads CSARGSLDTQYF. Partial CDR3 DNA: TGCAGTGCTAGAGGTTCCTTGGATACG.

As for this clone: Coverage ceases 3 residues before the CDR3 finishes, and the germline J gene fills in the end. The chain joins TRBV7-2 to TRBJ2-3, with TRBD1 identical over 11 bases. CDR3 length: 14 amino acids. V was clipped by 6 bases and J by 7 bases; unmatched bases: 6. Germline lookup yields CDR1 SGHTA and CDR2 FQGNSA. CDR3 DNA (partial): TGTGCCAGCAGACCGGACAGGGGGCGGCATACG. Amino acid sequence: CASRPDRGRHT. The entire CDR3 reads CASRPDRGRHTQYF.

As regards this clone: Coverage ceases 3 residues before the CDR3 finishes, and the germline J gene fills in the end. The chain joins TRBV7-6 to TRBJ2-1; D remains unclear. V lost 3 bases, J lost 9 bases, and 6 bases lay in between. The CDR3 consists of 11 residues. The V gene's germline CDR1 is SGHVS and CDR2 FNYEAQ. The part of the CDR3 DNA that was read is TGTGCCAGCAGCTTTTCAGTTGAG. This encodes CASSFSVE. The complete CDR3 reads CASSFSVEQFF.

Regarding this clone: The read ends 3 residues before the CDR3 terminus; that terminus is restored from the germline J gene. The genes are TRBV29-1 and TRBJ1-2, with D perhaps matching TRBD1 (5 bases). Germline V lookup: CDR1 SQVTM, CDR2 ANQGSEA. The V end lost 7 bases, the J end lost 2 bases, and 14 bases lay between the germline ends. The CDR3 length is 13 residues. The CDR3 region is CSGGDPPNYGYTF. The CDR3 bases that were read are TGCAGCGGGGGGGACCCACCCAACTATGGC.

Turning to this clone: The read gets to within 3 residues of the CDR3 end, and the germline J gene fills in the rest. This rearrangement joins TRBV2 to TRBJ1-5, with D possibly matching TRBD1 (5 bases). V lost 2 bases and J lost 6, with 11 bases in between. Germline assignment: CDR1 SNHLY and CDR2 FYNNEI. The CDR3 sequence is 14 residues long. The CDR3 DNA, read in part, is TGTGCCAGCAGTGAACAGGGTTGGGGTCAGCCC. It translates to CASSEQGWGQP. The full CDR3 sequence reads CASSEQGWGQPQHF.

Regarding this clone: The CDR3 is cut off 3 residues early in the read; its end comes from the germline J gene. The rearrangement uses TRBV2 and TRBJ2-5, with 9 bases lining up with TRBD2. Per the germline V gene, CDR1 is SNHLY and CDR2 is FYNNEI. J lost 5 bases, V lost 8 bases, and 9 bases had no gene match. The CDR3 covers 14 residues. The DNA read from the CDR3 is TGTGCCAGCGTGCTAGCGGGGTTCGGGGAGACC. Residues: CASVLAGFGET. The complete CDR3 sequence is CASVLAGFGETQYF.

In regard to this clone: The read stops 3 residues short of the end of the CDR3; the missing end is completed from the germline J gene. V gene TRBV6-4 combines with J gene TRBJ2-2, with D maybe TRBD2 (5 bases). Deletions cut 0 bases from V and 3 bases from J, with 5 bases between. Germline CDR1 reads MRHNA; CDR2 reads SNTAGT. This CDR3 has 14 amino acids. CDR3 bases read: TGTGCCAGCAGTGACTCTAGCGACACCGGGGAG. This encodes CASSDSSDTGE. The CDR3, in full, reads CASSDSSDTGELFF.

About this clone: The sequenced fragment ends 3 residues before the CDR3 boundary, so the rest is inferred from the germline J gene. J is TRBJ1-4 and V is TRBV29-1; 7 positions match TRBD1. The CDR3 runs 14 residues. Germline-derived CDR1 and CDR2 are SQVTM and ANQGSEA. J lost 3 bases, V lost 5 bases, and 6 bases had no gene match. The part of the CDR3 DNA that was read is TGCAGCGTTCAACAGGGGCTCCCTAATGAAAAA. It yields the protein CSVQQGLPNEK. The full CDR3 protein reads CSVQQGLPNEKLFF.

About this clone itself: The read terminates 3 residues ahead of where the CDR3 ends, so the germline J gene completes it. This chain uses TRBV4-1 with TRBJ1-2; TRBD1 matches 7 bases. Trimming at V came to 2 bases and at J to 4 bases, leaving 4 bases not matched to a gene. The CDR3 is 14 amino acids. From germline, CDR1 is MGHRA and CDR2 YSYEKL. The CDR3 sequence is CASSQTGDPYGYTF. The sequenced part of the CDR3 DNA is TGCGCCAGCAGCCAAACAGGGGATCCCTATGGC.

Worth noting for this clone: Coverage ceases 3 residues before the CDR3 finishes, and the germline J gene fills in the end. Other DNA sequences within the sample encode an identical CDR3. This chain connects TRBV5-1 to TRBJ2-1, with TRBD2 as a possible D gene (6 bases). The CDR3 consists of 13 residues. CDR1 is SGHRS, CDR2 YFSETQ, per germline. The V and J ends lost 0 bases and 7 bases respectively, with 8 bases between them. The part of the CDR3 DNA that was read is TGCGCCAGCAGCTTGGAGGGGAGGAATGAG. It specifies CASSLEGRNE. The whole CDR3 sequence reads CASSLEGRNEQFF.

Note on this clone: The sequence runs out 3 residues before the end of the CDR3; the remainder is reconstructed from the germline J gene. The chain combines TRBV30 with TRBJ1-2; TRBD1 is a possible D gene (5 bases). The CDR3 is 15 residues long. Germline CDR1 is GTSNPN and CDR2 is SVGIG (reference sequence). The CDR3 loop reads CAWTSGLAGPYDYTF. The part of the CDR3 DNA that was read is TGTGCCTGGACCTCTGGACTAGCAGGGCCCTACGAC. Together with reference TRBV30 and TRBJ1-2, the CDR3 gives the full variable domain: SQTIHQWPATLVQPVGSPLSLECTVEGTSNPNLYWYRQAAGRGLQLLFYSVGIGQISSEVPQNLSASRPQDRQFILSSKKLLLSDSGFYLCAWTSGLAGPYDYTFGSGTRLTVV.

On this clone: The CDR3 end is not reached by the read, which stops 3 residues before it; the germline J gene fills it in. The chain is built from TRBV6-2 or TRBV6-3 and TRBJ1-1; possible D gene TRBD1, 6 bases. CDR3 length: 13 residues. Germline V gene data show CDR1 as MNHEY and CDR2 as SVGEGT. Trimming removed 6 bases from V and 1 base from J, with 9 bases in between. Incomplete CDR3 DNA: TGTGCCAGCAGCCGAGGGGGGAACACTGAA. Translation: CASSRGGNTE. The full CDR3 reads CASSRGGNTEAFF.

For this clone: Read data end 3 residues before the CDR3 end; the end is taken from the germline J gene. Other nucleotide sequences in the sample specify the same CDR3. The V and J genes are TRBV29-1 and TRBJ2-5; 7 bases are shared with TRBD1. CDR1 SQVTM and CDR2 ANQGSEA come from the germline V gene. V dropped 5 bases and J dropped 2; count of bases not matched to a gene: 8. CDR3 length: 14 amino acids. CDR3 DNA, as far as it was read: TGCAGCGTTACCGGGACAGCATTTCAAGAGACC. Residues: CSVTGTAFQET. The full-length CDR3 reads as CSVTGTAFQETQYF.

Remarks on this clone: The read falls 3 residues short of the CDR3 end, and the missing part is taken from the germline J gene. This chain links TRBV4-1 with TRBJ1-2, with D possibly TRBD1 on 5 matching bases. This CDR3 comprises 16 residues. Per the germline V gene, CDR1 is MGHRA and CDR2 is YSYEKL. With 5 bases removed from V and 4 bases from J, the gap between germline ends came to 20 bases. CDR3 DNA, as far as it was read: TGCGCCAGCAGCGGCGAGAAGGGACTCCCGAGCTATGGC. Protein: CASSGEKGLPSYG. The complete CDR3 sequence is CASSGEKGLPSYGYTF.

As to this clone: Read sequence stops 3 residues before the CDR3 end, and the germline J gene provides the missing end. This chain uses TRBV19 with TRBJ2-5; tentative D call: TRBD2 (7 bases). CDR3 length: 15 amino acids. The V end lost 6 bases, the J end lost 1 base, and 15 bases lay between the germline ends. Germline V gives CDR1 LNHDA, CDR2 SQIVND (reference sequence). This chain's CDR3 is CASSTRGGSQETQYF. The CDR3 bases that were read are TGTGCCAGTAGCACAAGGGGGGGGTCCCAAGAGACC.